The 21 T cell receptor beta chains below all came from one sample that was sequenced in a study of T cell responses to AZD1222 COVID-19 vaccine. Only in-frame clones appear in the TCRdb table, and some are missing; sequencing was by immunoSEQ multiplex PCR. The table lists roughly 100,000 clones, about four fifths of them singletons. Material: peripheral blood, obtained on day 0 of AZD1222 vaccination. The receptors shown here come from an adult in good health.

The chain is built from TRBV5-4 and TRBJ2-3, with D hard to call. Germline lookup yields CDR1 SGHNT and CDR2 YYREEE (reference sequence). Trimming left V 4 bases short and J 4 bases short, with 10 bases between. The CDR3 is made up of 13 amino acids. The CDR3 DNA is TGTGCCAGCAGCCGTCCCGGCGCAGATACGCAGTATTTT. Translating gives CASSRPGADTQYF.

The rearrangement links TRBV6-5 to TRBJ1-5; 8 nucleotides line up with TRBD1. The V segment lost 4 bases and the J segment 10 bases; nucleotides outside the gene matches: 3. This CDR3 has 12 amino acids. Germline values: CDR1 MNHEY, CDR2 SVGAGI. CDR3 in DNA: TGTGCCAGCAGTTTAACAGGGGGACCCCAGCATTTT. This translates into CASSLTGGPQHF.

The chain recombines TRBV5-8 with TRBJ1-2; TRBD1 is a possible D gene (5 bases). Germline CDR1 and CDR2: SGHTS and YDEGEE. V was clipped by 6 bases and J by 4 bases, with 16 bases between them. This CDR3 has 14 residues. The CDR3 region is CASTELAGPYGYTF. CDR3 nucleotides: TGTGCCAGCACCGAATTGGCAGGGCCCTATGGCTACACCTTC.

The chain is built from TRBV5-1 and TRBJ1-2; maybe TRBD1 (6 bases). The CDR3 sequence is 14 residues long. The V end was cut by 3 bases, the J end by 10 bases, with 19 bases between. Per the germline V gene, CDR1 is SGHRS and CDR2 is YFSETQ. In DNA form, the CDR3 reads TGCGCCAGCAGCTCCCGGGGGCGCACGATAGACTACACCTTC. This gives the protein CASSSRGRTIDYTF. The full variable domain, its missing parts supplied by reference TRBV5-1 and TRBJ1-2, is KAGVTQTPRYLIKTRGQQVTLSCSPISGHRSVSWYQQTPGQGLQFLFEYFSETQRNKGNFPGRFSGRQFSNSRSEMNVSTLELGDSALYLCASSSRGRTIDYTFGSGTRLTVV.

The V and J genes are TRBV6-2 or TRBV6-3 and TRBJ2-7; 14 bases match TRBD2. Looked up from germline, CDR1 is MNHEY and CDR2 is SVGEGT. The CDR3 consists of 18 residues. V gave up 2 bases and J gave up 5 bases; unmatched junction bases: 11. CDR3 bases: TGTGCCAGCAGTTACCATGTAAAGGGACTAGCGGGGGCTGACGAGCAGTACTTC. This codes for CASSYHVKGLAGADEQYF.

As for this clone: At one boundary the junction diverges from the germline segment, which might be a read error. V and J are TRBV7-9 and TRBJ1-1; 9 bases are shared with TRBD1. This CDR3 region has 11 residues. The germline V gene encodes CDR1 SEHNR and CDR2 FQNEAQ (reference sequence). CDR3 DNA sequence: TGCGGGACAGGGTTGAACACTGAAGCTTTCTTT. This encodes CGTGLNTEAFF.

The CDR3 bases are TGCGCCAGCAGGGGGGACACCCGCTATGGCTACACCTTC. Protein product: CASRGDTRYGYTF. This rearrangement joins TRBV5-1 to TRBJ1-2; possibly TRBD1 for D (6 bases). V lost 5 bases to trimming and J lost 4 bases, with 12 bases between them. This CDR3 region has 13 residues. Germline V gives CDR1 SGHRS, CDR2 YFSETQ.

The V gene is TRBV7-2, the J gene TRBJ2-5; D is perhaps TRBD2 (5 bases). CDR3 length: 13 amino acids. Germline V CDR1 and CDR2: SGHTA, FQGNSA. The V end lost 3 bases, the J end lost 5 bases, and 10 bases lay between the germline ends. The CDR3 DNA reads TGTGCCAGCAGCTTTACGGGAAGGGAGACCCAGTACTTC. Translation: CASSFTGRETQYF.

This clone has only one observation. The rearrangement uses TRBV11-2 and TRBJ2-1, with 12 bases fitting TRBD2. The V gene end was trimmed by 4 bases and the J gene end by 8 bases; junction bases not matched to a gene: 3. The CDR3 consists of 14 residues. CDR1 and CDR2 (germline): SGHAT, FQNNGV. The DNA for the CDR3 is TGTGCCAGCAGCTCCGGACTAGCGGGGTATGAGCAGTTCTTC. It translates to CASSSGLAGYEQFF.

V usage is TRBV19 and J usage is TRBJ2-6; 7 positions agree with TRBD1. J was trimmed by 4 bases and V by 9 bases; bases with no gene match: 12. The CDR3 covers 16 residues. The V gene's germline CDR1 is LNHDA and CDR2 SQIVND (reference sequence). Here the CDR3 DNA reads TGTGCCAGAAACTTTTCGACAGGGCAAGGGGCCAACGTCCTGACTTTC. It specifies CARNFSTGQGANVLTF. Together with reference TRBV19 and TRBJ2-6, the CDR3 gives the full variable domain: DGGITQSPKYLFRKEGQNVTLSCEQNLNHDAMYWYRQDPGQGLRLIYYSQIVNDFQKGDIAEGYSVSREKKESFPLTVTSAQKNPTAFYLCARNFSTGQGANVLTFGAGSRLTVL.

This chain links TRBV11-1 with TRBJ2-1; D is unclear. CDR3 length: 14 residues. Germline CDR1 SGHAT, CDR2 FQDESV (reference sequence). V lost 5 bases and J 0 bases, leaving 8 bases between the germline ends. This chain's CDR3 is CASSLGPSYNEQFF. The CDR3 DNA reads TGTGCCAGCAGCCTCGGACCCTCCTACAATGAGCAGTTCTTC.

The J gene is TRBJ2-2, the V gene TRBV10-2; 9 nucleotides match TRBD1. The CDR3 has 16 amino acids. V shed 0 bases, J shed 5 bases, and the junction held 4 bases outside the gene matches. Germline V gives CDR1 WSHSY, CDR2 SAAADI. The CDR3 protein is CASSESTGGGTGELFF. CDR3 DNA: TGCGCCAGCAGTGAGTCGACAGGGGGAGGAACCGGGGAGCTGTTTTTT.

The chain carries TRBV19 and TRBJ1-6; D gene ambiguous. The V end lost 7 bases, the J end lost 6 bases, and 13 bases lay between the germline ends. CDR1 and CDR2 (germline): LNHDA, SQIVND (reference sequence). CDR3 length equals 14 residues. CDR3 residues: CASNNGIANSPLHF. The CDR3 DNA reads as TGTGCCAGTAATAACGGTATCGCTAATTCACCCCTCCACTTT.

The chain is built from TRBV21-1 and TRBJ1-6; no DNA check was done on the table's D call, TRBD1. TRBV21-1 is a pseudogene locus. This CDR3 region has 17 residues. The CDR3: CASSKGGRVGHNSPLHF. In DNA form, the CDR3 reads TGTGCCAGCAGCAAAGGGGGCAGGGTAGGGCATAATTCACCCCTCCACTTT.

V usage is TRBV4-3 and J usage is TRBJ2-2; D assignment may be TRBD1 or TRBD2 (6 bases each). The length of the CDR3 is 15 residues. CDR1 LGHNA and CDR2 YSLEER come from the germline V gene. V was clipped by 5 bases and J by 7 bases, with 17 bases between them. The CDR3 here is CASSRLTGADGELFF. The CDR3 nucleotides read TGCGCCAGCAGCAGGTTGACGGGGGCCGACGGGGAGCTGTTTTTT.

This sequence joins TRBV25-1 and TRBJ1-2; the match to TRBD1 covers 7 bases. This CDR3 has 15 residues. V lost 3 bases, J lost 4 bases, and 8 bases stayed unmatched. Germline V lookup: CDR1 MGHDK, CDR2 SYGVNS. The CDR3 sequence: CASSDYRGGSYGYTF. In nucleotides, the CDR3 is TGTGCCAGCAGTGATTACAGGGGAGGGTCCTATGGCTACACCTTC.

The V gene is TRBV12-3 or TRBV12-4, the J gene TRBJ1-2; D unresolved. With 2 bases removed from V and 10 bases from J, the gap between germline ends came to 14 bases. CDR3 length: 13 residues. The CDR3 coding sequence is TGTGCCAGCAGTTTATCAGGCGTCAGGATCTACACCTTC. Its translation: CASSLSGVRIYTF.

J is TRBJ1-1 and V is TRBV27; D is perhaps TRBD1 (5 bases). CDR3 length: 13 residues. V was clipped by 5 bases and J by 5 bases, with 12 bases between them. Germline V CDR1 and CDR2: MNHEY, SMNVEV (reference sequence). The CDR3 reads CASSPRQTTEAFF. In DNA form, the CDR3 reads TGTGCCAGCAGTCCTCGACAGACTACTGAAGCTTTCTTT.

Here the CDR3 DNA reads TGTGCCAGCAGCTTCGTCGATGGCTACACCTTC. This encodes CASSFVDGYTF. This chain links TRBV5-6 with TRBJ1-2; D is unclear. Per the germline V gene, CDR1 is SGHDT and CDR2 is YYEEEE. CDR3 size: 11 residues. The V and J ends lost 2 bases and 6 bases respectively, with 5 bases between them. Supplemented by reference TRBV5-6 and TRBJ1-2, the full variable domain reads DAGVTQSPTHLIKTRGQQVTLRCSPKSGHDTVSWYQQALGQGPQFIFQYYEEEERQRGNFPDRFSGHQFPNYSSELNVNALLLGDSALYLCASSFVDGYTFGSGTRLTVV.

The sample holds a few counts of this clone. The CDR3 sequence is CASNILNYNEQFF. DNA of the CDR3: TGTGCCAGCAATATCCTTAACTACAATGAGCAGTTCTTC. This chain connects TRBV2 to TRBJ2-1; D is undetermined. The CDR3 runs 13 residues. Germline CDR1 SNHLY, CDR2 FYNNEI. The ends were cut back, 7 bases at V and 3 bases at J, with 10 bases in the middle.

The V and J genes are TRBV2 and TRBJ1-1; D call uncertain. Germline CDR1 reads SNHLY; CDR2 reads FYNNEI. V was trimmed by 6 bases and J by 1 base, leaving 9 bases between them. The CDR3 runs 13 residues. The CDR3 is CASRVDTNTEAFF. DNA for the CDR3: TGTGCCAGCAGGGTAGACACGAACACTGAAGCTTTCTTT.